Sequencing of this TCR beta chain was carried out in a study of blood T cells in healthy people across ages. Details on this clonotype: Antigen unknown. A much larger clone differs by one base, so this may be a read error.

With a J-beta primer mix and a sample-barcoded 5' primer, a second PCR ran about 7 to 12 cycles. A 12-random-nucleotide template-switch adaptor tagged each cDNA molecule. TCRdb re-called the 5' RACE reads through MiXCR, storing one row per CDR3 protein. The data hold about 810,000 distinct CDR3 sequences, with around 36% observed a single time. The CDR3 extends over 14 amino acids. V gave up 6 bases and J gave up 4 bases; unmatched junction bases: 10. In germline, CDR1 is DFQATT, CDR2 SNEGSKA (reference sequence). Study results and caveats: The long-lived group displayed more naive CD4+ cells, plus higher diversity, than the aged donors did.

At least 6 million PBMCs were isolated per sample. This chain links TRBV20-1 with TRBJ2-7; the match to TRBD1 covers 9 bases. Material for sequencing was blood. The origin of this receptor is a man aged 18-30 years in good health. The chain's CDR3 is CSAKSWTGAYEQYF. CDR3 nucleotides: TGCAGTGCCAAATCCTGGACAGGGGCTTACGAGCAGTACTTC.